This TCR beta chain was recorded in a study of shared T cell receptors in the human thymus. The protocol was immunoSEQ multiplex PCR, while the TCRdb copy is restricted to in-frame clones and leaves out a portion. The sample lists about 710,000 clones, more than 75% seen once, with roughly 0.0087% in the top ten. In germline, CDR1 is MNHNS, CDR2 SASEGT. The CDR3 spans 13 residues. Losses at the gene ends were 7 bases for V and 8 bases for J; bases not matched to a gene: 6. The data also belong to a second study, concerning human thymus T cells. That source adds: The donor group consisted of healthy Finnish infants who were having corrective surgery for congenital heart defects.

J is TRBJ1-2 and V is TRBV6-1, with 11 bases that match TRBD1. Sequences were obtained from thymocytes. The sequence came from a boy less than two years old with a congenital heart defect. The CDR3: CASTGQGARGYTF. CDR3 in DNA: TGTGCCAGCACCGGACAGGGGGCGCGGGGCTACACCTTC.